The sample holds one count of the clone carrying this T cell receptor (beta chain). Its specificity is unknown. This record comes from a study of T cell responses to AZD1222 COVID-19 vaccine. Produced via immunoSEQ multiplex PCR; TCRdb's table is partial and in-frame only. The sample shows about 100,000 clones, 75% to 90% of them seen only once. The CDR3 loop spans 15 amino acids. Germline V CDR1 and CDR2: SGHTS, YDEGEE. Trimming took 4 bases from V and 2 from J; bases not matched to a gene: 7. The study's findings and limits: Clonal diversity was possibly underestimated; the donors were predominantly white British and more often female. Baseline seropositives among AZD1222 recipients totaled only five to seven. The span of vaccine-associated CD4 TCRs extended across spike, with dominance at 160-218 and 743-854.

This sequence was found in an adult in good health. The chain recombines TRBV5-8 with TRBJ2-7, with 9 bases identical to TRBD1. The sample here was peripheral blood, taken on day 0 of AZD1222 vaccination. In nucleotides, the CDR3 is TGTGCCAGCAGCATGGACAGGACAGGGGCCTACGAGCAGTACTTC. It is translated as CASSMDRTGAYEQYF.